This T cell receptor (beta chain) was sequenced for a study of shared clonotypes between healthy human individuals. Only in-frame clones appear in the TCRdb table, and some are missing; sequencing was by immunoSEQ multiplex PCR. The table has 2 million to 2.5 million clones, 80% to 95% seen once. V was pared by 0 bases and J by 4 bases, with 9 bases between. Germline CDR1 is SGDLS and CDR2 is YYNGEE. CDR3 length: 14 amino acids. This TCR was sampled from a man aged 18-30 years in good health. Some clones in this sample may be carry-over from other donors' samples. This chain uses TRBV9 with TRBJ2-3; D remains unclear. Sequenced sample: naive CD4+ T cells from PBMCs. Subset denoted: CD45RA+ positively selected. Written as DNA, the CDR3 is TGTGCCAGCAGCGTAGCTTCGTTTTCAGATACGCAGTATTTT. It encodes CASSVASFSDTQYF.